This T cell receptor (beta chain) was captured in a study of PD-1 blockade in classical Hodgkin lymphoma. In every patient, relapse followed autologous stem cell transplantation, while exposure to brentuximab vedotin differed. TCRdb keeps only in-frame clones here, not all; method: immunoSEQ multiplex PCR. The repertoire holds about 58,000 clones, with more than 70% as singletons. The germline CDR1 and CDR2 sequences are SGHVS and FNYEAQ. The ends were cut back, 2 bases at V and 2 bases at J, with 6 bases in the middle. This CDR3 has 13 residues. V is TRBV7-6 and J is TRBJ1-1; unclear D gene. The TCR comes from a human donor with classical Hodgkin lymphoma. Sample: peripheral blood mononuclear cells (PBMCs), taken before the second cycle of nivolumab. CDR3 residues: CASSLSENTEAFF. The CDR3 coding sequence is TGTGCCAGCAGCTTATCGGAAAACACTGAAGCTTTCTTT. Variable domain in full (rest from reference TRBV7-6 and TRBJ1-1): GAGVSQSPRYKVTKRGQDVALRCDPISGHVSLYWYRQALGQGPEFLTYFNYEAQQDKSGLPNDRFSAERPEGSISTLTIQRTEQRDSAMYRCASSLSENTEAFFGQGTRLTVV.